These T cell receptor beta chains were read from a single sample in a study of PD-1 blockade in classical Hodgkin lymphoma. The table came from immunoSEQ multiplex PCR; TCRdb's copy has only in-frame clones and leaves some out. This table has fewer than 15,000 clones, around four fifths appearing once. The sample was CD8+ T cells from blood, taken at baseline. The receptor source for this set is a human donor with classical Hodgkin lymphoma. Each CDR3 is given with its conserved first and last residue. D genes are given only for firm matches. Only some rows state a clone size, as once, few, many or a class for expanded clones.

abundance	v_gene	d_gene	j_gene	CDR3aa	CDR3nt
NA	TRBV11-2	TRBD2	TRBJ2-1	CASSLQTSGYNEQFF	TGTGCCAGCAGCTTACAGACTAGCGGATACAATGAGCAGTTCTTC
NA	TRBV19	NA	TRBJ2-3	CARASGRGQGTDTQYF	TGTGCGCGAGCATCGGGGCGGGGGCAGGGCACAGATACGCAGTATTTT
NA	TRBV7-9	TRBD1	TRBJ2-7	CASSSYSGTETYEQYF	TGTGCCAGCAGCTCATACTCCGGGACAGAAACCTACGAGCAGTACTTC
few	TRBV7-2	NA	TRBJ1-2	CASSYGSFYGYTF	TGTGCCAGCAGCTATGGCAGCTTCTATGGCTACACCTTC
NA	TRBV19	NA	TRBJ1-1	CASRVPGLTEAFF	TGTGCCAGTAGGGTTCCGGGTCTCACTGAAGCTTTCTTT
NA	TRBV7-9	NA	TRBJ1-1	CASSFAGPTEAFF	TGTGCCAGCAGCTTTGCAGGGCCCACTGAAGCTTTCTTT
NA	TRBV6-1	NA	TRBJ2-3	CASSEAATNTQYF	TGTGCCAGCAGTGAAGCGGCGACTAATACGCAGTATTTT
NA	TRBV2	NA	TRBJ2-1	CASMESSRYNEQFF	TGTGCCAGCATGGAGTCTAGCCGCTACAATGAGCAGTTCTTC
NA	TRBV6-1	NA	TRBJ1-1	CASSPWGGMDTEAFF	TGTGCCAGCAGTCCTTGGGGGGGCATGGACACTGAAGCTTTCTTT
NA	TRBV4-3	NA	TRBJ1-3	CASSQVMGRAGNTIYF	TGCGCCAGCAGCCAAGTTATGGGGCGCGCTGGAAACACCATATATTTT
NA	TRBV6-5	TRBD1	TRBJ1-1	CASSYSLTGVYTEAFF	TGTGCCAGCAGTTACTCGCTCACAGGGGTGTACACTGAAGCTTTCTTT
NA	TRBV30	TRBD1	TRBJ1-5	CAWSVWDSSNQPQHF	TGTGCCTGGAGTGTGTGGGACAGCAGCAATCAGCCCCAGCATTTT
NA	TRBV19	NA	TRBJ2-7	CASSKTEDEQYF	TGTGCCAGTAGTAAGACTGAGGACGAGCAGTACTTC
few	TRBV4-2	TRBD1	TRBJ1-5	CASSQAQTGSAKPQHF	TGTGCCAGCAGCCAAGCGCAGACAGGGTCCGCGAAGCCCCAGCATTTT
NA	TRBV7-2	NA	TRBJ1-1	CASSWGVEAFF	TGTGCCAGCAGCTGGGGCGTTGAAGCTTTCTTT
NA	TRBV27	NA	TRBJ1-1	CASSFRDPVIAEAFF	TGTGCCAGCAGTTTTCGGGACCCCGTCATTGCTGAAGCTTTCTTT
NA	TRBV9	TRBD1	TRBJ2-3	CASSFRDREKDTQYF	TGTGCCAGCAGCTTCCGGGACAGGGAGAAAGATACGCAGTATTTT
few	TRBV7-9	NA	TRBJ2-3	CASSFTVSTDTQYF	TGTGCCAGCAGCTTTACTGTTAGCACAGATACGCAGTATTTT
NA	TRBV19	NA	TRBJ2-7	CASWDARRDEQYF	TGTGCCAGTTGGGACGCCCGGAGGGACGAGCAGTACTTC
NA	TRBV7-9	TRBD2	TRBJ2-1	CASLLRGEYNEQFF	TGTGCCAGCTTATTGCGGGGGGAATACAATGAGCAGTTCTTC
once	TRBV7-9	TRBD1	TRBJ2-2	CASSFRSGTANTGELFF	TGTGCCAGCAGCTTTAGATCCGGGACAGCGAACACCGGGGAGCTGTTTTTT
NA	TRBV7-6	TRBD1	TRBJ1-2	CASSTPGQDYGYTF	TGTGCCAGCAGCACACCGGGACAGGACTATGGCTACACCTTC
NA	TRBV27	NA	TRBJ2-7	CASRWGTYEQYF	TGTGCCAGCAGATGGGGGACCTACGAGCAGTACTTC
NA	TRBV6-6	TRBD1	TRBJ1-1	CASSYLWTGSTEAFF	TGTGCCAGCAGTTACCTCTGGACAGGATCCACTGAAGCTTTCTTT
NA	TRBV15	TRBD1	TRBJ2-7	CATSGGTGDFYEQYF	TGTGCCACCAGCGGCGGGACAGGAGACTTCTACGAGCAGTACTTC
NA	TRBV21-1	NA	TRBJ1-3	CASSNNVIWYGNTIYF	TGTGCCAGCAGCAACAACGTTATATGGTATGGAAACACCATATATTTT
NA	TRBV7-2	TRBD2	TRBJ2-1	CASSFTSGGLYNEQFF	TGTGCCAGCAGCTTTACTAGCGGGGGCCTATACAATGAGCAGTTCTTC
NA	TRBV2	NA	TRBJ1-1	CASSERWQSYTEAFF	TGTGCCAGCAGTGAAAGATGGCAGTCCTACACTGAAGCTTTCTTT
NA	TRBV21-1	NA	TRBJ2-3	CASRKRVIDTQYF	TGTGCCAGCCGCAAGAGGGTCATAGATACGCAGTATTTT
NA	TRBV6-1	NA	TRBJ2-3	CASSEWGVGFTDTQYF	TGTGCCAGCAGTGAATGGGGTGTAGGGTTCACAGATACGCAGTATTTT
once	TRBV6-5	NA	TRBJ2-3	CASSYGGAPGDTQYF	TGTGCCAGCAGTTATGGAGGGGCCCCGGGCGATACGCAGTATTTT
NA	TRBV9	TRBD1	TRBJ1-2	CASSARDRNYGYTF	TGTGCCAGCAGCGCCCGGGACAGGAACTATGGCTACACCTTC
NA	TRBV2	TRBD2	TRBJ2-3	CASRRLAGGQWTDTQYF	TGTGCCAGCAGAAGGCTAGCGGGGGGGCAATGGACAGATACGCAGTATTTT
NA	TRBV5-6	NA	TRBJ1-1	CASSPIGRLSEAFF	TGTGCCAGCAGCCCCATCGGGAGACTCTCTGAAGCTTTCTTT
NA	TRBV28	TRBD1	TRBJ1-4	CASSPTRDSHREKLFF	TGTGCCAGCAGTCCTACTCGGGACAGTCATCGGGAGAAACTGTTTTTT
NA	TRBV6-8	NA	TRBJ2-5	CASSSPGEPRGEVETQYF	TGTGCCAGCAGTTCCCCTGGGGAACCCCGGGGAGAGGTAGAGACCCAGTACTTC
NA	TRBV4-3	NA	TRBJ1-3	CASSQDRSGGPGGNTIYF	TGCGCCAGCAGCCAAGATAGGTCCGGGGGGCCGGGTGGAAACACCATATATTTT
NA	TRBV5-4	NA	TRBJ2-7	CASSWGGGGDSYEQYF	TGTGCCAGCAGCTGGGGAGGGGGGGGCGACTCCTACGAGCAGTACTTC
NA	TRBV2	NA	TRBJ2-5	CASNTSPGETQYF	TGTGCCAGCAATACATCGCCCGGAGAGACCCAGTACTTC
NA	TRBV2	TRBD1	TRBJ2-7	CASSRDRGTLEQYF	TGTGCCAGCAGCCGGGACAGGGGAACCCTCGAGCAGTACTTC
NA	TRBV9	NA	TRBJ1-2	CASSLGHDYGYTF	TGTGCCAGCAGCCTGGGACATGACTATGGCTACACCTTC
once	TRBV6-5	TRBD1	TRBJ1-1	CASSSSTGANTEAFF	TGTGCCAGCAGTTCTTCCACAGGGGCGAACACTGAAGCTTTCTTT
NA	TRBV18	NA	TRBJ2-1	CASSPPLGKRAPYNEQFF	TGTGCCAGCTCACCACCGCTGGGGAAGCGGGCTCCCTACAATGAGCAGTTCTTC
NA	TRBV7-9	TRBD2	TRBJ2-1	CASSWAGGPNEQFF	TGTGCCAGCAGCTGGGCGGGGGGTCCCAATGAGCAGTTCTTC
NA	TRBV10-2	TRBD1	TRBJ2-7	CASSWDRRAYEQYF	TGCGCCAGCAGTTGGGACAGGAGAGCCTACGAGCAGTACTTC
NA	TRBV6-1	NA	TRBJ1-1	CASSDSSPEAFF	TGTGCCAGCAGTGACAGTTCGCCTGAAGCTTTCTTT
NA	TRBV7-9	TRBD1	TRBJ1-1	CASSLTGPYAEAFF	TGTGCCAGCAGCTTGACAGGGCCTTACGCTGAAGCTTTCTTT
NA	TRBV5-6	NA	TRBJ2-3	CASSPTMGTDTQYF	TGTGCCAGCAGCCCTACCATGGGCACAGATACGCAGTATTTT
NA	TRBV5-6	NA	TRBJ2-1	CASSLRGLSYNEQFF	TGTGCCAGCAGCTTGAGGGGACTTTCCTACAATGAGCAGTTCTTC
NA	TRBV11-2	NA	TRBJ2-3	CASSAYPTTDTQYF	TGTGCCAGCAGCGCCTATCCGACCACAGATACGCAGTATTTT
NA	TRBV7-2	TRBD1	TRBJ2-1	CASSFPGTGSDEQFF	TGTGCCAGCAGCTTCCCCGGGACAGGGTCGGATGAGCAGTTCTTC
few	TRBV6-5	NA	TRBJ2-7	CASSYGTYDEQYF	TGTGCCAGCAGTTACGGGACGTACGACGAGCAGTACTTC
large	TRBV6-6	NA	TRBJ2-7	CASTLAPLTRDEQYF	TGTGCCAGCACCCTGGCGCCCCTAACTAGGGACGAGCAGTACTTC
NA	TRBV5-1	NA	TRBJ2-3	CASSLSGSDTQYF	TGCGCCAGCAGCCTATCAGGGTCAGATACGCAGTATTTT
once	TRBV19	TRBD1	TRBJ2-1	CASREQGSNNEQFF	TGTGCCAGTAGAGAACAGGGGTCCAACAATGAGCAGTTCTTC